Shown below are 29 T cell receptor beta chains from a single sample sequenced in a study of Tregs in tolerant kidney transplant recipients (dated by TCRdb to between 2018 and 2021). Receptor libraries were prepared by the immunoSEQ multiplex PCR assay. Sourced from immuneACCESS, this table was stored by TCRdb with only in-frame sequences that have V and J called. A share of the clones is absent; for the studies checked, an unresolved V gene accounts for under half, and the remainder has no known explanation. The table kept for this sample lists 25,000 to 35,000 clones. The ten largest clones capture approximately 1.9% of the sample. Transplants used related donors with nonmyeloablative bone marrow transplantation; mixed chimerism was transient in the human trials. The sample consisted of CD4+ T cells from blood (PBMCs), taken 24 months after the transplant. Every receptor here comes from a human patient who received a combined kidney and bone marrow transplant. Following a transplant, some T lymphocytes may have been derived from the graft donor.

About this clone: The CDR3 end lies 3 residues beyond the end of the read and is filled in from the germline J gene. V usage is TRBV5-1 and J usage is TRBJ2-1; a weak D match, TRBD2 (5 bases). The CDR3 runs to 16 residues. V was trimmed by 2 bases and J by 0 bases, leaving 12 bases between them. Per germline, CDR1 SGHRS and CDR2 YFSETQ. Here the CDR3 reads CASSLSGPHSYNEQFF. The covered CDR3 bases are TGCGCCAGCAGCTTAAGCGGCCCACACTCCTACAATGAG. The complete variable domain, with remaining parts taken from reference TRBV5-1 and TRBJ2-1, reads KAGVTQTPRYLIKTRGQQVTLSCSPISGHRSVSWYQQTPGQGLQFLFEYFSETQRNKGNFPGRFSGRQFSNSRSEMNVSTLELGDSALYLCASSLSGPHSYNEQFFGPGTRLTVL.

A note on this clone: The read finishes 3 residues shy of the CDR3 end, and the germline J gene is used to complete it. The chain employs TRBV27 and TRBJ1-6; D is perhaps TRBD1 (5 bases). This CDR3 is built from 15 residues. Trimming left V 5 bases short and J 7 bases short, with 15 bases between. Germline V lookup: CDR1 MNHEY, CDR2 SMNVEV (reference sequence). Incomplete CDR3 DNA: TGTGCCAGCAGTCTGACGAGGGGATGGAATTCACCC. This sequence encodes CASSLTRGWNSP. From start to end, the CDR3 is CASSLTRGWNSPLHF.

Notes on this clone: The read comes to an end 3 residues before the CDR3 does, leaving the germline J gene to fill in the end. The V gene is TRBV7-2, the J gene TRBJ1-2, with D possibly matching TRBD1 (6 bases). The CDR3 sequence is 16 residues long. The germline CDR1 and CDR2 sequences are SGHTA and FQGNSA. V was shortened by 0 bases and J by 3 bases, with 14 bases between the two germline ends. The part of the CDR3 DNA that was read is TGTGCCAGCAGCTTAGCGATCCAGGGGATCCACTATGGC. Protein product: CASSLAIQGIHYG. The CDR3 reads in full as CASSLAIQGIHYGYTF. The full variable domain, in which reference TRBV7-2 and TRBJ1-2 provide the parts outside the CDR3, is GAGVSQSPSNKVTEKGKDVELRCDPISGHTALYWYRQSLGQGLEFLIYFQGNSAPDKSGLPSDRFSAERTGGSVSTLTIQRTQQEDSAVYLCASSLAIQGIHYGYTFGSGTRLTVV.

Worth noting for this clone: The read halts 3 residues ahead of the CDR3 end, with the missing end drawn from the germline J gene. The chain recombines TRBV3-1 (or the pseudogene TRBV3-2) with TRBJ2-3; the D gene is possibly TRBD1 (5 bases). Trimming stripped 4 bases from V and 0 bases from J, with 26 bases between. Germline V gene lookup returns CDR1 LGHDT and CDR2 YNNKEL (reference sequence). The CDR3 consists of 20 residues. The CDR3 bases that were read are TGTGCCAGCAGCCCTTACGGTACAGGCGCTTACCCTTCTAGCACAGATACG. It is translated as CASSPYGTGAYPSSTDT. The full CDR3 protein reads CASSPYGTGAYPSSTDTQYF.

About this clone: The sequence runs out 3 residues before the end of the CDR3; the remainder is reconstructed from the germline J gene. V is TRBV5-1 and J is TRBJ2-6, with D possibly TRBD2 on 5 matching bases. This CDR3 spans 16 amino acids. The V and J ends lost 4 bases and 2 bases respectively, with 13 bases between them. CDR1 and CDR2 (germline): SGHRS, YFSETQ. CDR3 in amino acids: CASSPPGSTGANVLTF. The CDR3 DNA, read in part, is TGCGCCAGCAGCCCCCCGGGGAGCACTGGGGCCAACGTC.

About this clone: The CDR3 is cut off 3 residues early in the read; its end comes from the germline J gene. The rearrangement joins TRBV2 to TRBJ2-1, with TRBD1 matching over 8 bases. The CDR3 runs to 15 residues. V dropped 7 bases and J dropped 3; count of bases not matched to a gene: 8. CDR1 is SNHLY, CDR2 FYNNEI, per germline. CDR3 sequence reads: CASKEGTGDYNEQFF. Partial CDR3 DNA: TGTGCCAGCAAGGAGGGGACAGGCGACTACAATGAG.

Considering frequency, this clone is medium-sized (0.01 to 0.1%). The sequenced fragment ends 3 residues before the CDR3 boundary, so the rest is inferred from the germline J gene. The genes are TRBV7-3 and TRBJ2-2; 8 nucleotides line up with TRBD1. V dropped 0 bases and J dropped 7; count of bases not matched to a gene: 7. This CDR3 contains 16 residues. Germline CDR1 reads SGHTA; CDR2 reads FQGTGA. Incomplete CDR3 DNA: TGTGCCAGCAGCTTAACCAGGACAGGGTCGATCGGGGAG. Translation gives CASSLTRTGSIGE. The full CDR3 reads CASSLTRTGSIGELFF. Full variable domain (missing parts from reference TRBV7-3 and TRBJ2-2): GAGVSQTPSNKVTEKGKYVELRCDPISGHTALYWYRQSLGQGPEFLIYFQGTGAADDSGLPNDRFFAVRPEGSVSTLKIQRTERGDSAVYLCASSLTRTGSIGELFFGEGSRLTVL.

On this clone: The read ends 3 residues before the CDR3 terminus; that terminus is restored from the germline J gene. V usage is TRBV2 and J usage is TRBJ2-7, with TRBD1 matching over 7 bases. From germline, CDR1 is SNHLY and CDR2 FYNNEI. V lost 6 bases and J lost 1; bases outside the gene matches: 6. The CDR3 covers 14 residues. The CDR3 spells CASRPTGPSYEQYF. The covered CDR3 bases are TGTGCCAGCAGACCGACAGGGCCTTCCTACGAG.

As to this clone: The CDR3 end is not reached by the read, which stops 3 residues before it; the germline J gene fills it in. The chain recombines TRBV5-1 with TRBJ2-7; TRBD2 matches 11 bases. This CDR3 region has 14 residues. V lost 0 bases, J lost 5 bases, and 1 base stayed unmatched. Germline assignment: CDR1 SGHRS and CDR2 YFSETQ. The CDR3 here is CASSLVSGRDEQYF. Incomplete CDR3 DNA: TGCGCCAGCAGCTTGGTTAGCGGGAGGGACGAG.

Concerning this clone itself: The read halts 3 residues ahead of the CDR3 end, with the missing end drawn from the germline J gene. The chain has TRBV5-6 and TRBJ2-2; TRBD2 matches 7 bases. The trim removed 1 base at V and 5 bases at J, leaving 5 bases unmatched. The germline gives CDR1 SGHDT, CDR2 YYEEEE. This CDR3 spans 15 amino acids. CDR3 bases read: TGTGCCAGCAGCTTGTATACTAGCGATACCGGGGAG. Its translation is CASSLYTSDTGE. The full CDR3 protein is CASSLYTSDTGELFF.

A note on this clone: The read comes to an end 3 residues before the CDR3 does, leaving the germline J gene to fill in the end. The genes are TRBV2 and TRBJ2-5; 13 nucleotides agree with TRBD2. This CDR3 is built from 14 residues. V lost 4 bases, J lost 5 bases, and 1 base stayed unmatched. The germline gives CDR1 SNHLY, CDR2 FYNNEI. The CDR3 sequence: CASSGTSGSETQYF. The part of the CDR3 DNA that was read is TGTGCCAGCAGTGGGACTAGCGGGAGTGAGACC.

A remark on this clone: The CDR3 end lies 3 residues beyond the end of the read and is filled in from the germline J gene. This chain connects TRBV19 to TRBJ2-5, with 10 bases that match TRBD1. The CDR3 sequence is 14 residues long. V lost 5 bases to trimming and J lost 4 bases; unmatched junction nucleotides: 4. CDR1 and CDR2 (germline): LNHDA, SQIVND (reference sequence). The DNA read from the CDR3 is TGTGCCAGTAGTCAGGGACAGGGGCGAGAGACC. It translates to CASSQGQGRET. From start to end, the CDR3 is CASSQGQGRETQYF.

Turning to this clone: The CDR3 extends 3 residues past the end of the read, so its final part is completed from the germline J gene. J is TRBJ1-2 and V is TRBV5-1, with a tentative D call TRBD1 (5 bases). The CDR3 length is 15 residues. V lost 5 bases, J lost 1 base, and 15 bases lay in between. The germline V gene has CDR1 SGHRS and CDR2 YFSETQ. The CDR3 DNA, read in part, is TGCGCCAGCAGGGAGGACCCCGGGGGTAACTATGGC. This translates into CASREDPGGNYG. The full CDR3 sequence reads CASREDPGGNYGYTF.

As concerns this clone: The read finishes 3 residues shy of the CDR3 end, and the germline J gene is used to complete it. V usage is TRBV20-1 and J usage is TRBJ2-3, with 10 bases aligning to TRBD2. Germline V lookup: CDR1 DFQATT, CDR2 SNEGSKA (reference sequence). The CDR3 is made up of 16 amino acids. Trimming took 3 bases from V and 4 from J; bases not matched to a gene: 10. CDR3 DNA, as far as it was read: TGCAGTGCTAGTACATCTAGCGGGAGTTTGTCAGATACG. It encodes CSASTSSGSLSDT. In full, the CDR3 is CSASTSSGSLSDTQYF.

Comments on this clone: The read ends 3 residues before the CDR3 terminus; that terminus is restored from the germline J gene. The V call is TRBV13, the J call TRBJ2-7; 8 bases are a match to TRBD2. V was clipped by 2 bases and J by 2 bases; unmatched bases: 2. The CDR3 has 14 residues. Germline CDR1 is PRHDT and CDR2 is FYEKMQ (reference sequence). This CDR3 is CASSLRGGPYEQYF. The part of the CDR3 DNA that was read is TGTGCCAGCAGCTTACGGGGGGGTCCCTACGAG.

To note about this clone: The read comes to an end 3 residues before the CDR3 does, leaving the germline J gene to fill in the end. V is TRBV7-3 and J is TRBJ1-1; 7 nucleotides agree with TRBD1. J lost 5 bases, V lost 5 bases, and 5 bases had no gene match. Germline loops: CDR1 SGHTA, CDR2 FQGTGA. This CDR3 has 13 residues. CDR3 region: CASSPGGWTEAFF. The DNA read from the CDR3 is TGTGCCAGCAGCCCAGGGGGGTGGACTGAA.

CDR3 bases read: TGTGCCAGTAGGCCACAGGAGAACTCTGGAAACACC. Encoded protein: CASRPQENSGNT. The whole CDR3 reads CASRPQENSGNTIYF. V usage is TRBV19 and J usage is TRBJ1-3, with D possibly being TRBD1 (5 bases). Read coverage stops 3 residues before the CDR3 terminus; the germline J gene supplies the remainder. CDR1 is LNHDA, CDR2 SQIVND, per germline (reference sequence). Trimming left V 6 bases short and J 0 bases short, with 12 bases between. The CDR3 runs to 15 residues.

The DNA read from the CDR3 is TGCAGACCACAGGGGGGCGACACTGAA. Translation gives CRPQGGDTE. The full CDR3 protein is CRPQGGDTEAFF. This chain links TRBV20-1 with TRBJ1-1; 8 positions match TRBD1. The sequence runs out 3 residues before the end of the CDR3; the remainder is reconstructed from the germline J gene. The CDR3 totals 12 residues. Germline V gives CDR1 DFQATT, CDR2 SNEGSKA (reference sequence).

Concerning this clone: The read finishes 3 residues shy of the CDR3 end, and the germline J gene is used to complete it. The rearrangement links TRBV7-9 to TRBJ2-7; 7 bases match TRBD1. Germline V gene lookup returns CDR1 SEHNR and CDR2 FQNEAQ (reference sequence). The CDR3 sequence is 15 residues long. V lost 6 bases and J lost 2; bases outside the gene matches: 10. CDR3: CASSSNRGRTYEQYF. CDR3 bases read: TGTGCCAGCAGTTCAAACAGGGGTAGGACCTACGAG.

A word on this clone: The missing CDR3 end, 3 residues past where the read stops, is filled in from the germline J gene. The chain employs TRBV20-1 and TRBJ2-1; 9 bases fit TRBD2. CDR1 and CDR2 (germline): DFQATT, SNEGSKA (reference sequence). The CDR3 covers 13 residues. J was trimmed by 9 bases and V by 6 bases; bases with no gene match: 9. This CDR3 is CSARGSGSSEQFF. The DNA read from the CDR3 is TGCAGTGCCCGAGGTAGCGGGAGTAGTGAG.

Note on this clone: The CDR3 end is not reached by the read, which stops 3 residues before it; the germline J gene fills it in. The chain uses TRBV6-2 or TRBV6-3 and TRBJ2-7, with unresolved D. The CDR3 length is 11 residues. CDR1 and CDR2 (germline): MNHEY, SVGEGT. V dropped 5 bases and J dropped 4 bases, with 6 bases sitting between them. CDR3 in amino acids: CASSAHYEQYF. CDR3 DNA (partial): TGTGCCAGCAGTGCGCATTACGAG.

A word on this clone: With the read ending 3 residues before the CDR3 end, the germline J gene is used to fill in that end. The chain is built from TRBV5-6 and TRBJ2-5, with TRBD1 as a possible D gene (6 bases). This CDR3 comprises 14 residues. Germline V CDR1 and CDR2: SGHDT, YYEEEE. Trimming removed 0 bases at V and 4 bases at J, with 10 bases between. The CDR3 reads CASSLATGLETQYF. CDR3 DNA (partial): TGTGCCAGCAGCTTGGCCACAGGGCTAGAGACC.

For this clone: The read comes to an end 3 residues before the CDR3 does, leaving the germline J gene to fill in the end. The rearrangement uses TRBV29-1 and TRBJ2-1; D is unclear. CDR1 is SQVTM, CDR2 ANQGSEA, per germline. V gave up 7 bases and J gave up 4 bases, with 14 bases separating them. There are 13 residues in the CDR3. The CDR3 sequence: CSAQPAGYNEQFF. The sequenced CDR3 bases are TGCAGCGCCCAACCCGCCGGGTACAATGAG.

Note on this clone: The read ends 3 residues early relative to the CDR3; the germline J gene fills the gap. The chain joins TRBV5-8 to TRBJ2-7; 11 nucleotides align to TRBD1. The J segment lost 2 bases and the V segment lost 5 bases, leaving 6 bases of the junction unmatched. This CDR3 region has 15 residues. Germline V gives CDR1 SGHTS, CDR2 YDEGEE. The part of the CDR3 DNA that was read is TGTGCCAGCAGTTCCCGGGACAGGGGGACCTACGAG. Protein: CASSSRDRGTYE. The CDR3, in full, reads CASSSRDRGTYEQYF.

This CDR3 is CASSPLADYNSPLHF. Partial CDR3 DNA: TGTGCCAGCTCACCACTGGCGGACTATAATTCACCC. The rearrangement uses TRBV18 and TRBJ1-6, with D unresolved. Read sequence stops 3 residues before the CDR3 end, and the germline J gene provides the missing end. Trimming pared 1 base from V and 3 bases from J, leaving 7 bases between. CDR1 is KGHSH and CDR2 is LQKENI in the germline V gene. CDR3 length: 15 residues.

Points on this clone: The read stops 3 residues short of the end of the CDR3; the missing end is completed from the germline J gene. J is TRBJ1-5 and V is TRBV7-2; no firm D call. Germline V gene lookup returns CDR1 SGHTA and CDR2 FQGNSA. CDR3 length: 12 residues. Trimming left V 2 bases short and J 7 bases short, with 6 bases between. The CDR3 DNA, read in part, is TGTGCCAGCAGCTTAAACGGGCAGCCC. It specifies CASSLNGQP. The CDR3 reads in full as CASSLNGQPQHF.

Turning to this clone: The sequence runs out 3 residues before the end of the CDR3; the remainder is reconstructed from the germline J gene. The gene calls are TRBV18 and TRBJ2-5; D might be TRBD1 (6 bases). Per germline, CDR1 KGHSH and CDR2 LQKENI. Trimming stripped 4 bases from V and 3 bases from J, with 9 bases between. CDR3 length equals 13 residues. Partial CDR3 DNA: TGTGCCAGCTCACGCGGACAGAAAGAGACC. Protein sequence: CASSRGQKET. The whole CDR3 sequence is CASSRGQKETQYF.

Notes on this clone: Read sequence stops 3 residues before the CDR3 end, and the germline J gene provides the missing end. This chain uses TRBV2 with TRBJ2-7, with 11 bases matching TRBD2. Germline V gene lookup returns CDR1 SNHLY and CDR2 FYNNEI. The CDR3 extends over 16 amino acids. The ends lost 5 bases at V and 5 bases at J; junction bases unmatched: 11. This chain's CDR3 is CASSFLQTSGKDEQYF. CDR3 DNA (partial): TGTGCCAGCAGTTTCCTACAGACTAGCGGGAAAGACGAG.

On this clone itself: Sequencing ends 3 residues short of the CDR3 end; the germline J gene provides the rest. The chain has TRBV18 and TRBJ2-2, with 9 bases lining up with TRBD2. The CDR3 has 17 amino acids. Germline assignment: CDR1 KGHSH and CDR2 LQKENI. The J segment lost 2 bases and the V segment lost 1 base, leaving 5 bases of the junction unmatched. The sequenced CDR3 bases are TGTGCCAGCTCACCACGACTCCTAGCGGGAAACACCGGGGAG. This gives the protein CASSPRLLAGNTGE. The complete CDR3 protein is CASSPRLLAGNTGELFF. Full variable domain (missing parts from reference TRBV18 and TRBJ2-2): NAGVMQNPRHLVRRRGQEARLRCSPMKGHSHVYWYRQLPEEGLKFMVYLQKENIIDESGMPKERFSAEFPKEGPSILRIQQVVRGDSAAYFCASSPRLLAGNTGELFFGEGSRLTVL.